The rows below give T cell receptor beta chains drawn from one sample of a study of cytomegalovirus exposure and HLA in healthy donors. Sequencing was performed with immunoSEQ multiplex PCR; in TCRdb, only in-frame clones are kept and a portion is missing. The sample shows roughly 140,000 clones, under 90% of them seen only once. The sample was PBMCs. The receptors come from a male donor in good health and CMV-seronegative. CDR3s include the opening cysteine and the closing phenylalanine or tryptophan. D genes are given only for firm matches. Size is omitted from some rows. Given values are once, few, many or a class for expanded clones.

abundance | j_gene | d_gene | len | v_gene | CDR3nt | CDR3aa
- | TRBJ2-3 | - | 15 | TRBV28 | TGTGCCAGCAGTTACCCGGGGCGGGACACAGATACGCAGTATTTT | CASSYPGRDTDTQYF
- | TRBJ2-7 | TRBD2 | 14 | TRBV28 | TGTGCCAGCAGTCCCGGACTAGCGGGAGCCGAGCAGTACTTC | CASSPGLAGAEQYF
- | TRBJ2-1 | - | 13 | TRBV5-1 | TGCGCCAGCAGCTATACCCCTATGAATGAGCAGTTCTTC | CASSYTPMNEQFF
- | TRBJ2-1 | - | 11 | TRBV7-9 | TGTGCCAGCAGCTTTAGCCATGAGCAGTTCTTC | CASSFSHEQFF
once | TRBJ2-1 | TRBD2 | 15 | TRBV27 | TGTGCCAGCAGTTTTAGGGCGGGAGGTCTCAATGAGCAGTTCTTC | CASSFRAGGLNEQFF
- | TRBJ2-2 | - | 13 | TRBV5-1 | TGCGCCAGCAGCATACAGGAAACCGGGGAGCTGTTTTTT | CASSIQETGELFF
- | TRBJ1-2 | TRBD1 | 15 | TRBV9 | TGTGCCAGCAGCGTTACACAGGGGTCAGGGGAAGGCTACACCTTC | CASSVTQGSGEGYTF
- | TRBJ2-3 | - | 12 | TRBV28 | TGTGCCAGCGTTGGCGGGGCGGATACGCAGTATTTT | CASVGGADTQYF
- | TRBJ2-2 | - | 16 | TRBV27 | TGTGCCAGCAGTTGGGGCAGGGGGGCACGGACCGGGGAGCTGTTTTTT | CASSWGRGARTGELFF
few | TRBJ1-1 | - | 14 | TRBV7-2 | TGTGCCAGCAGCCTAGGGGGGGGTTTGACTGAAGCTTTCTTT | CASSLGGGLTEAFF
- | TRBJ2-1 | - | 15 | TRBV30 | TGTGCCTGGAGTGTACACCTGCGGGCTTACAATGAGCAGTTCTTC | CAWSVHLRAYNEQFF
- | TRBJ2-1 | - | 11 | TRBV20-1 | TGCAGTGCCTTTCAGGGTTCTGAGCAGTTCTTC | CSAFQGSEQFF
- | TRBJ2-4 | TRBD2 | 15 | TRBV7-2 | TGTGCCAGCAGCCTCAGGGAGGGGTGGGAAAACATTCAGTACTTC | CASSLREGWENIQYF
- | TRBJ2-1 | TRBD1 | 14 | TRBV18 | TGTGCCAGCTCACCAGGACAGGGCCTTAATGAGCAGTTCTTC | CASSPGQGLNEQFF
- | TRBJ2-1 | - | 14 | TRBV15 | TGTGCCACCAGCACCTCCTATCCCCAGGGTGAGCAGTTCTTC | CATSTSYPQGEQFF
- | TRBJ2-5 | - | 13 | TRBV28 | TGTGCCAGCGCGCTGGGACAAGAAGAGACCCAGTACTTC | CASALGQEETQYF
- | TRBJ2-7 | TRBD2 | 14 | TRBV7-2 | TGTGCCAGCAGCCCGCCGGGACTAACCTACGAGCAGTACTTC | CASSPPGLTYEQYF
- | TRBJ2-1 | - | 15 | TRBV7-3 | TGTGCCAGCAGCCAACCTCCCAGGGTGGGGAATGAGCAGTTCTTC | CASSQPPRVGNEQFF
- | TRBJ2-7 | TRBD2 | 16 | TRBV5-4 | TGTGCCAGCAGCTTGGCCGTAACTAGCGGAAACTACGAGCAGTACTTC | CASSLAVTSGNYEQYF
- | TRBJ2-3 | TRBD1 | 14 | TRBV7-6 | TGTGCCAGCAGCTTCGGGCAGGGGGCAGATACGCAGTATTTT | CASSFGQGADTQYF
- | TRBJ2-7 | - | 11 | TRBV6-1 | TGTGCCAGCAGCCTCAGGTACGAGCAGTACTTC | CASSLRYEQYF
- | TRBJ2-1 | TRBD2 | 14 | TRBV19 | TGTGCCAGTAGTGCACTAGCGGGGCTAAATGAGCAGTTCTTC | CASSALAGLNEQFF
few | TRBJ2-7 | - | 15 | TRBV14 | TGTGCCAGCAGCCAAGTTCGGGGTAGGGCCTACGAGCAGTACTTC | CASSQVRGRAYEQYF
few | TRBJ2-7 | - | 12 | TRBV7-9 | TGTGCCAGCAGCCCAGACATAGGCGAGCAGTACTTC | CASSPDIGEQYF
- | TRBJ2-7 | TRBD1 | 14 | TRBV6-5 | TGTGCCAGCAGTCCCGGGACAGGGATCTACGAGCAGTACTTC | CASSPGTGIYEQYF
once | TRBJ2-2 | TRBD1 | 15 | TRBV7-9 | TGTGCCAGCAGCTCAAGGCCAGGGGGATCCGGGGAGCTGTTTTTT | CASSSRPGGSGELFF
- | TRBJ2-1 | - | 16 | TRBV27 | TGTGCCAGCAGCTACTCATCGGGAGAGCGGAACAATGAGCAGTTCTTC | CASSYSSGERNNEQFF
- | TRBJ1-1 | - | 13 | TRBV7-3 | TGTGCCAGCAGCTTCTCCTCGGGGGGCGAAGCTTTCTTT | CASSFSSGGEAFF
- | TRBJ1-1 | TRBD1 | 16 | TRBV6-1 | TGTGCCAGCAGTGAAAGTGACAGGGGGCGCAGGACTGAAGCTTTCTTT | CASSESDRGRRTEAFF
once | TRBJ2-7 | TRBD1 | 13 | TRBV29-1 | TGCAGCGTCCTGGGACAGGGGGCCCACGAGCAGTACTTC | CSVLGQGAHEQYF
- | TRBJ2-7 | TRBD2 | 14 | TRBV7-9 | TGTGCCAGCAGGCCCACCGGGACTACCTACGAGCAGTACTTC | CASRPTGTTYEQYF
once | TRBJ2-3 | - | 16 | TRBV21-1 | TGTGCCAGCACCACAGGACTAGCGGGGTTGGTAGATACGCAGTATTTT | CASTTGLAGLVDTQYF
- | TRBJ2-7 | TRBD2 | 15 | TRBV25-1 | TGTGCCAGCAGAGAACCTAGCGGGATGCCCTACGAGCAGTACTTC | CASREPSGMPYEQYF
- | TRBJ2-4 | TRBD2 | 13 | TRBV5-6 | TGTGCCAGCAGCTTGCGGGGGGTACACATTCAGTACTTC | CASSLRGVHIQYF
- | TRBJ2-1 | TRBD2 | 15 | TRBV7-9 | TGTGCCAGCAGCCCTTCTGGACTAGCTTCTAATGAGCAGTTCTTC | CASSPSGLASNEQFF
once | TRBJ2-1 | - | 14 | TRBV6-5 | TGTGCCAGCGGCGGCGGTTCCTCCTACAATGAGCAGTTCTTC | CASGGGSSYNEQFF
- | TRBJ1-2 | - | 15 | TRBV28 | TGTGCCAGCGGAATCCTAGATGGGGGGTTAAAAGGCTACACCTTC | CASGILDGGLKGYTF
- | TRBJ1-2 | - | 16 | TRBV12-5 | TGTGCTAGTGGTTTGTCCTCCGGGGGACTCGGCTATGGCTACACCTTC | CASGLSSGGLGYGYTF
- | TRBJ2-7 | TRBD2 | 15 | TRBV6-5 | TGTGCCAGCAGAGATCTAGCGGGAGGAGCGAACGAGCAGTACTTC | CASRDLAGGANEQYF
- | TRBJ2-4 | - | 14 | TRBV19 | TGTGCCAGTAAAGGGGCGGCAGAGAGGAACATTCAGTACTTC | CASKGAAERNIQYF
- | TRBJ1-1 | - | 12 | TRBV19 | TGTGCCAGTATGGGGGCGCGGACTGAAGCTTTCTTT | CASMGARTEAFF
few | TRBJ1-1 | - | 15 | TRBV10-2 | TGCGCCAGCAGTGAGTCGAGGAGACTGAACACTGAAGCTTTCTTT | CASSESRRLNTEAFF
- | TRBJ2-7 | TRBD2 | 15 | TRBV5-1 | TGCGCCAGCAGCTTGAGCGGGAGGGTCTCCTACGAGCAGTACTTC | CASSLSGRVSYEQYF
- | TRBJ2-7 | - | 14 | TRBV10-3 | TGTGCCATCAGTGTGAGTAAAAGTAGCTACGAGCAGTACTTC | CAISVSKSSYEQYF
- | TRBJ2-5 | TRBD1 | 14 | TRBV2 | TGTGCCAGCAGTGGGGACAGATCCCAAGAGACCCAGTACTTC | CASSGDRSQETQYF
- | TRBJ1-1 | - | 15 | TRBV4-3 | TGCGCCAGCAGCCAAGGACCCGTATCAGGCACTGAAGCTTTCTTT | CASSQGPVSGTEAFF
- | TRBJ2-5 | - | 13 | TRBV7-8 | TGTGCCAGCAGCTTAGGGGAGGCGGAGACCCAGTACTTC | CASSLGEAETQYF
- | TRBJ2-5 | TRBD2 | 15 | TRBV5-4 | TGTGCCAGCAGCTTGGGAGCGGGAGAATGGGAGACCCAGTACTTC | CASSLGAGEWETQYF
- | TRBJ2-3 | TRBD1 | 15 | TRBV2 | TGTGCCAGCAGCCACGGGACAGGGGTTGGGGATACGCAGTATTTT | CASSHGTGVGDTQYF